This entry lists 21 T cell receptor beta chains sequenced from one sample in a study of cytomegalovirus exposure and HLA in healthy donors. Researchers ran the PCR with 60 Vbeta and 13 Jbeta primers. TCRdb's table, derived via immunoSEQ multiplex PCR, lists solely in-frame clones and lacks some. This sample has fewer than 150,000 clones, with 76% found just once. Sample: PBMCs. The receptors derive from a man aged 35 to 55 in good health and CMV-seronegative.

The chain employs TRBV7-9 and TRBJ2-7; D unresolved. V gave up 5 bases and J gave up 6 bases, with 20 bases separating them. The CDR3 has 15 amino acids. Germline CDR1 reads SEHNR; CDR2 reads FQNEAQ (reference sequence). In DNA, the CDR3 is TGTGCCAGCAGCGCCGGTCTAGGTCCCCTCTCCGAGCAGTACTTC. This sequence encodes CASSAGLGPLSEQYF. Full variable domain (missing parts from reference TRBV7-9 and TRBJ2-7): DTGVSQNPRHKITKRGQNVTFRCDPISEHNRLYWYRQTLGQGPEFLTYFQNEAQLEKSRLLSDRFSAERPKGSFSTLEIQRTEQGDSAMYLCASSAGLGPLSEQYFGPGTRLTVT.

The chain carries TRBV21-1 and TRBJ1-5; the table assigns TRBD1, which was not confirmed against the DNA. TRBV21-1 is deemed a pseudogene. The CDR3 runs to 15 residues. The CDR3 region has the DNA TGTGCCAGCAGCACCCGACAGGTTAGCAATCAGCCCCAGCATTTT. Translating gives CASSTRQVSNQPQHF.

J is TRBJ1-2 and V is TRBV6-5, with D possibly TRBD1 on 5 matching bases. CDR1 is MNHEY and CDR2 is SVGAGI in the germline V gene. V was cut by 5 bases and J by 0 bases, with 10 bases left in between. The CDR3 runs 14 residues. Written as DNA, the CDR3 is TGTGCCAGCAGTGACCAACAGGCTAACTATGGCTACACCTTC. Its translation is CASSDQQANYGYTF.

The chain joins TRBV5-1 to TRBJ1-4; TRBD1 is a possible D gene (6 bases). Per germline, CDR1 SGHRS and CDR2 YFSETQ. CDR3 length equals 14 residues. With 6 bases removed from V and 0 bases from J, the gap between germline ends came to 9 bases. The DNA for the CDR3 is TGCGCCAGCACCTCAGGGGCAACTAATGAAAAACTGTTTTTT. This encodes CASTSGATNEKLFF.

DNA for the CDR3: TGCGCCAGCAATCCAGGCTGGAACACTGAAGCTTTCTTT. Translating it yields CASNPGWNTEAFF. The chain joins TRBV5-1 to TRBJ1-1, with unresolved D. The germline V gene has CDR1 SGHRS and CDR2 YFSETQ. The CDR3 is made up of 13 amino acids. Trimming cost V 6 bases and J 1 base, with 10 bases left between them.

This chain links TRBV19 with TRBJ2-7; D gene ambiguous. Germline V gene data show CDR1 as LNHDA and CDR2 as SQIVND (reference sequence). Trimming removed 1 base at V and 1 base at J, with 20 bases between. The CDR3 is 18 amino acids. CDR3 residues: CASSIGSTGSDFSYEQYF. The CDR3 DNA reads as TGTGCCAGTAGTATAGGCTCCACGGGTTCAGACTTTTCCTACGAGCAGTACTTC. The entire variable domain, with the rest obtained from reference TRBV19 and TRBJ2-7, is as follows: DGGITQSPKYLFRKEGQNVTLSCEQNLNHDAMYWYRQDPGQGLRLIYYSQIVNDFQKGDIAEGYSVSREKKESFPLTVTSAQKNPTAFYLCASSIGSTGSDFSYEQYFGPGTRLTVT.

The gene calls are TRBV28 and TRBJ1-2; tentatively, D is TRBD1 (5 bases). Per the germline V gene, CDR1 is MDHEN and CDR2 is SYDVKM. Trimming cost V 4 bases and J 1 base, with 13 bases left between them. The CDR3 contains 15 residues. CDR3 protein: CASSYPGDGNYGYTF. The CDR3 coding sequence is TGTGCCAGCAGTTACCCGGGGGACGGTAACTATGGCTACACCTTC.

The rearrangement links TRBV2 to TRBJ2-3; possible D gene TRBD2, 6 bases. V was shortened by 1 base and J by 5 bases, with 10 bases between the two germline ends. The germline CDR1 and CDR2 sequences are SNHLY and FYNNEI. The CDR3 runs 14 residues. This CDR3 reads CASSEVLAEDTQYF. In DNA, the CDR3 is TGTGCCAGCAGTGAAGTTTTAGCGGAAGATACGCAGTATTTT.

As to this clone: Other DNA variants within this sample encode the same CDR3. The genes are TRBV5-5 and TRBJ2-5; TRBD1 might be the D (6 bases). Trimming stripped 5 bases from V and 1 base from J, with 9 bases between. Germline CDR1 SGHKS, CDR2 YYEKEE (reference sequence). The CDR3 is 13 amino acids. In DNA, the CDR3 is TGTGCCAGCAGTTTACAGGGCCAAGAGACCCAGTACTTC. Translating it yields CASSLQGQETQYF.

This chain links TRBV30 with TRBJ2-1; tentative D call: TRBD2 (5 bases). The CDR3 consists of 14 residues. Trimming took 0 bases from V and 7 from J, leaving 13 bases between them. Germline V gives CDR1 GTSNPN, CDR2 SVGIG (reference sequence). The CDR3 is CAWSVLDIRNEQFF. DNA of the CDR3: TGTGCCTGGAGTGTACTAGACATCAGGAATGAGCAGTTCTTC.

V usage is TRBV5-4 and J usage is TRBJ2-2, with D perhaps TRBD2 (6 bases). Deletions cut 5 bases from V and 2 bases from J, with 10 bases between. Per germline, CDR1 SGHNT and CDR2 YYREEE (reference sequence). CDR3 length: 14 residues. CDR3 protein: CASRPGTNTGELFF. The CDR3 DNA sequence: TGTGCCAGCAGACCCGGGACTAACACCGGGGAGCTGTTTTTT.

Many counts were recorded for this clone. The chain combines TRBV7-8 with TRBJ2-7, with a tentative D call TRBD2 (7 bases). V lost 2 bases, J lost 2 bases, and 13 bases lay in between. The CDR3 totals 15 residues. The germline gives CDR1 SGHVS, CDR2 FQNEAQ. The CDR3 spells CASSLTGSGAYEQYF. The CDR3 region has the DNA TGTGCCAGCAGCTTAACAGGGAGCGGGGCCTACGAGCAGTACTTC. Supplemented by reference TRBV7-8 and TRBJ2-7, the full variable domain reads GAGVSQSPRYKVAKRGQDVALRCDPISGHVSLFWYQQALGQGPEFLTYFQNEAQLDKSGLPSDRFFAERPEGSVSTLKIQRTQQEDSAVYLCASSLTGSGAYEQYFGPGTRLTVT.

The V gene is TRBV7-8, the J gene TRBJ2-7; the D is unclear. V was shortened by 0 bases and J by 6 bases, with 3 bases between the two germline ends. CDR1 is SGHVS and CDR2 is FQNEAQ in the germline V gene. The CDR3 has 11 amino acids. CDR3 sequence: CASSLAGEQYF. For the CDR3, the DNA is TGTGCCAGCAGCTTAGCCGGCGAGCAGTACTTC. The whole variable domain, remainder taken from reference TRBV7-8 and TRBJ2-7, is GAGVSQSPRYKVAKRGQDVALRCDPISGHVSLFWYQQALGQGPEFLTYFQNEAQLDKSGLPSDRFFAERPEGSVSTLKIQRTQQEDSAVYLCASSLAGEQYFGPGTRLTVT.

The gene calls are TRBV11-2 and TRBJ2-7; the D gene is possibly TRBD2 (5 bases). The CDR3 is made up of 12 amino acids. The V gene's germline CDR1 is SGHAT and CDR2 FQNNGV. Trimming pared 5 bases from V and 6 bases from J, leaving 11 bases between. The CDR3 region has the DNA TGTGCCAGCAGCCATAGACGGGGCGAGCAGTACTTC. Translation: CASSHRRGEQYF. Combining the CDR3 with reference TRBV11-2 and TRBJ2-7 gives the whole variable domain EAGVAQSPRYKIIEKRQSVAFWCNPISGHATLYWYQQILGQGPKLLIQFQNNGVVDDSQLPKDRFSAERLKGVDSTLKIQPAKLEDSAVYLCASSHRRGEQYFGPGTRLTVT.

The rearrangement links TRBV7-2 to TRBJ1-2, with 8 bases lining up with TRBD1. The CDR3 is 14 amino acids. In germline, CDR1 is SGHTA, CDR2 FQGNSA. Trimming cost V 5 bases and J 4 bases; bases outside gene matches: 6. The CDR3 DNA reads TGTGCCAGCAGCCCAGGACAGGGTGGCTATGGCTACACCTTC. Protein: CASSPGQGGYGYTF.

The rearrangement links TRBV5-4 to TRBJ2-5, with TRBD2 identical over 11 bases. With V trimmed by 4 bases and J by 4 bases, 9 bases remained unmatched. CDR3 length: 16 amino acids. Germline V gene lookup returns CDR1 SGHNT and CDR2 YYREEE (reference sequence). CDR3 amino acids: CASSIKLAGDRETQYF. The CDR3, as DNA: TGTGCCAGCAGCATAAAACTAGCGGGAGACCGAGAGACCCAGTACTTC.

A few counts support this clone. The chain is built from TRBV28 and TRBJ2-3; D gene unclear. V dropped 3 bases and J dropped 0 bases, with 7 bases sitting between them. Germline V lookup: CDR1 MDHEN, CDR2 SYDVKM. This CDR3 is 14 amino acids long. CDR3 region: CASSLGESTDTQYF. The DNA for the CDR3 is TGTGCCAGCAGTTTGGGCGAGAGCACAGATACGCAGTATTTT.

The rearrangement uses TRBV5-1 and TRBJ2-3, with a tentative D call TRBD1 (5 bases). The CDR3 loop spans 14 amino acids. Germline CDR1 SGHRS, CDR2 YFSETQ. Trimming shortened V by 0 bases and J by 3 bases, and 8 bases separated the two germline ends. CDR3 sequence reads: CASSLDQGTDTQYF. The CDR3 coding sequence is TGCGCCAGCAGCTTGGATCAGGGTACAGATACGCAGTATTTT.

The chain employs TRBV6-5 and TRBJ2-5, with D uncertain. CDR1 and CDR2 from the germline V gene are MNHEY and SVGAGI. This CDR3 contains 13 residues. V shed 0 bases and J shed 5 bases, with 7 bases lying between them. The CDR3 protein is CASSYSGFETQYF. The CDR3 bases are TGTGCCAGCAGTTACTCGGGCTTCGAGACCCAGTACTTC.

The chain joins TRBV7-2 to TRBJ1-5; 7 bases line up with TRBD1. Looked up from germline, CDR1 is SGHTA and CDR2 is FQGNSA. J lost 6 bases, V lost 2 bases, and 4 bases had no gene match. The CDR3 runs 14 residues. The chain's CDR3 is CASSLKTGTQPQHF. The CDR3 nucleotides are TGTGCCAGCAGCTTAAAGACAGGGACTCAGCCCCAGCATTTT.

This chain connects TRBV6-6 to TRBJ2-1; 9 bases are a match to TRBD2. There are 15 residues in the CDR3. CDR1 is MNHNY, CDR2 SVGAGI, per germline (reference sequence). Unmatched junction bases numbered 4, after V lost 6 bases and J lost 1 base. The CDR3 reads CASRESGGSYNEQFF. CDR3 DNA sequence: TGTGCCAGCAGAGAGAGCGGGGGGTCCTACAATGAGCAGTTCTTC.